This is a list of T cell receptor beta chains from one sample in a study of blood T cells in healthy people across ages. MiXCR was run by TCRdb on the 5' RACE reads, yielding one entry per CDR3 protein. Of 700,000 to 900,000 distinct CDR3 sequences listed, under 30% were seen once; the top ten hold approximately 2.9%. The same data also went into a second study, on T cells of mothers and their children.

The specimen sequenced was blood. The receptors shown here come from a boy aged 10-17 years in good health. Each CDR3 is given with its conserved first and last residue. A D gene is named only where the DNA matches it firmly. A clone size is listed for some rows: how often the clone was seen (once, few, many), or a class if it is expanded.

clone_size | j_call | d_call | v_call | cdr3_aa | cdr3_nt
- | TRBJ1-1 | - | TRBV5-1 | CASSLVTGPNTEAFF | TGCGCCAGCAGCTTGGTCACCGGTCCGAACACTGAAGCTTTCTTT
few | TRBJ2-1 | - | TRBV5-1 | CASSLGTLYNEQFF | TGCGCCAGCAGCTTAGGGACACTTTACAATGAGCAGTTCTTC
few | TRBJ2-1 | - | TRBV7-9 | CASSLTMNNEQFF | TGTGCCAGCAGCTTAACGATGAACAATGAGCAGTTCTTC
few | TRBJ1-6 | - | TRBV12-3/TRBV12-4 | CASSLAQDSPLHF | TGTGCCAGCAGTTTAGCGCAAGATTCACCCCTCCACTTT
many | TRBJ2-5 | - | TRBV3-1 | CASSDPGGSKETQYF | TGTGCCAGCAGCGACCCGGGGGGCTCGAAGGAGACCCAGTACTTC
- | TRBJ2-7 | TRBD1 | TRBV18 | CASSPQGQGHYEQYF | TGTGCCAGCTCACCACAGGGACAGGGGCACTACGAGCAGTACTTC
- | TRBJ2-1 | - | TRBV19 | CASSIHGAEQFF | TGTGCCAGTAGTATTCACGGGGCTGAGCAGTTCTTC
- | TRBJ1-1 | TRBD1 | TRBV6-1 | CASSEAIGQGLNTEAFF | TGTGCCAGCAGTGAAGCGATCGGACAGGGGTTGAACACTGAAGCTTTCTTT
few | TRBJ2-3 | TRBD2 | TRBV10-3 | CAISASGGITDTQYF | TGTGCCATCAGTGCTAGCGGGGGAATCACAGATACGCAGTATTTT
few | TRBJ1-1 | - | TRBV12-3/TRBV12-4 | CATINPGALAEAFF | TGTGCCACCATAAATCCGGGTGCTTTAGCTGAAGCTTTCTTT
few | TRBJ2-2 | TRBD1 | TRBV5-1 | CASSRQGSTNTGELFF | TGCGCCAGCAGCCGACAGGGATCAACGAACACCGGGGAGCTGTTTTTT
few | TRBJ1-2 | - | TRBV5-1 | CASGRGRTPNYGYTF | TGCGCCAGTGGCCGGGGGCGGACGCCAAACTATGGCTACACCTTC
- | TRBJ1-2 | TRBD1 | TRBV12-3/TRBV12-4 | CASSLGDRVANYDYTF | TGTGCCAGCAGTTTAGGGGACAGGGTGGCTAACTATGACTACACCTTC
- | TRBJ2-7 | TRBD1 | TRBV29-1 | CSVGQGFYEQYF | TGCAGCGTCGGACAGGGATTCTACGAGCAGTACTTC
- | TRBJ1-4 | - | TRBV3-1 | CASSRRFATNEKLFF | TGTGCCAGCAGCAGACGGTTTGCAACTAATGAAAAACTGTTTTTT
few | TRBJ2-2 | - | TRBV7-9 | CASSVTGMNTGELFF | TGTGCCAGCAGCGTTACAGGGATGAACACCGGGGAGCTGTTTTTT
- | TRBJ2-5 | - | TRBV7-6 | CASSLWQTQETQYF | TGTGCCAGCAGCTTATGGCAGACCCAAGAGACCCAGTACTTC
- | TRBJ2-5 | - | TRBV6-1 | CASSGWTGGPQETQYF | TGTGCCAGCAGTGGGTGGACGGGGGGCCCCCAAGAGACCCAGTACTTC
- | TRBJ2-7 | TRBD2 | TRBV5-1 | CASSSRGVLTYEQYF | TGCGCCAGCAGCTCCCGGGGGGTACTAACCTACGAGCAGTACTTC
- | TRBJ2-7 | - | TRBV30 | CAWSAGSALGQYF | TGTGCCTGGAGTGCCGGCTCTGCTCTGGGGCAGTACTTC
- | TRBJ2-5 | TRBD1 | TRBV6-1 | CASPNRQTGGRKTQYF | TGTGCCAGCCCCAACCGCCAAACAGGGGGCCGAAAGACCCAGTACTTC
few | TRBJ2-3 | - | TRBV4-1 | CASSQEGLLGADTQYF | TGCGCCAGCAGCCAAGAGGGACTCCTGGGCGCAGATACGCAGTATTTT
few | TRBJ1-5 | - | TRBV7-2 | CASSLRPAPPSQPQHF | TGTGCCAGCAGCCTCCGGCCCGCGCCACCGAGTCAGCCCCAGCATTTT
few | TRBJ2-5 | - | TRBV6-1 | CASSEGYLETQYF | TGTGCCAGCAGTGAAGGGTACCTGGAGACCCAGTACTTC
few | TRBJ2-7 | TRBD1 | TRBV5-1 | CASSSVHRGTEQYF | TGCGCCAGCAGCTCCGTACACAGGGGAACCGAGCAGTACTTC
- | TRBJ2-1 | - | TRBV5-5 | CASSLYGSSYNEQFF | TGTGCCAGCAGCCTTTACGGAAGCTCCTACAATGAGCAGTTCTTC
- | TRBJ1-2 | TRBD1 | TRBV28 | CASSLRGTGSYGYTF | TGTGCCAGCAGCCTTAGAGGGACAGGGAGCTATGGCTACACCTTC
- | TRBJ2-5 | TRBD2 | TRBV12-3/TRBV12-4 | CATGTSGQETQYF | TGTGCCACCGGGACTAGCGGCCAAGAGACCCAGTACTTC
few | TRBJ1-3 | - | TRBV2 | CASSVDGRASGNTIYF | TGTGCCAGCAGCGTCGACGGGCGGGCCTCTGGAAACACCATATATTTT
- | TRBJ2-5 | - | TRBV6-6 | CASSYGGNEETQYF | TGTGCCAGCAGCTACGGAGGAAATGAGGAGACCCAGTACTTC
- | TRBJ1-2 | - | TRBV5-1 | CASSLGIDSNYGYTF | TGCGCCAGCAGCTTGGGGATCGACAGTAACTATGGCTACACCTTC